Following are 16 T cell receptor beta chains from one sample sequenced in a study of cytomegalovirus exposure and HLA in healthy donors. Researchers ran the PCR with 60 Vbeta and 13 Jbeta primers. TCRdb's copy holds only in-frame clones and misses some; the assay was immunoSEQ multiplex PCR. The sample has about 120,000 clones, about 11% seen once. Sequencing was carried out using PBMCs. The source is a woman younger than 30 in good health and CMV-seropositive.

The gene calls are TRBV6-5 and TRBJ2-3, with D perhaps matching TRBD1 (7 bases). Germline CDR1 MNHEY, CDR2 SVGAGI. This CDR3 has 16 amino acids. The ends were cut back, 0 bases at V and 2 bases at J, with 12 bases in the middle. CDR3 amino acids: CASSYSPGGYTDTQYF. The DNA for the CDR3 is TGTGCCAGCAGTTACTCTCCAGGGGGGTACACAGATACGCAGTATTTT.

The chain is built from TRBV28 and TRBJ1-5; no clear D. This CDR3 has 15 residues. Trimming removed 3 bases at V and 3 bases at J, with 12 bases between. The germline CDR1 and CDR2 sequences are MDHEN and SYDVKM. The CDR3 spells CASSFVSGNNQPQHF. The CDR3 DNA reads TGTGCCAGCAGTTTTGTGTCAGGAAACAATCAGCCCCAGCATTTT.

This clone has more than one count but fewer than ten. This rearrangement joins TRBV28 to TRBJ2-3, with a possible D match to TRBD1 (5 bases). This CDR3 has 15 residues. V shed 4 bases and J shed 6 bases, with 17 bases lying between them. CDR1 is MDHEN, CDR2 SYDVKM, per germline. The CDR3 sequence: CASSSPLPKGDTQYF. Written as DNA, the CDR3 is TGTGCCAGCAGTTCTCCTCTACCTAAGGGGGATACGCAGTATTTT. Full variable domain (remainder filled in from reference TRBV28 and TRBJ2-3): DVKVTQSSRYLVKRTGEKVFLECVQDMDHENMFWYRQDPGLGLRLIYFSYDVKMKEKGDIPEGYSVSREKKERFSLILESASTNQTSMYLCASSSPLPKGDTQYFGPGTRLTVL.

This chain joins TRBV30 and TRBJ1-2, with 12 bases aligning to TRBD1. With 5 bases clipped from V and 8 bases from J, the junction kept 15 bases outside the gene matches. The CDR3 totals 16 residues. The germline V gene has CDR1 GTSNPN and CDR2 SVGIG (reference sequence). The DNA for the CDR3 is TGTGCCTGGCGCCCGGGACAGGGGGCAGGGGGGCGAGGCTACACCTTC. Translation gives CAWRPGQGAGGRGYTF.

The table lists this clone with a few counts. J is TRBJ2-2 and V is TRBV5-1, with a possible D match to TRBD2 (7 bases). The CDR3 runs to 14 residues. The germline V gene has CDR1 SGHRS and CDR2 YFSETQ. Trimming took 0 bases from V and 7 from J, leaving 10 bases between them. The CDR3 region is CASSLDREGGELFF. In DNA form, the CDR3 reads TGCGCCAGCAGCTTGGACAGGGAGGGCGGGGAGCTGTTTTTT.

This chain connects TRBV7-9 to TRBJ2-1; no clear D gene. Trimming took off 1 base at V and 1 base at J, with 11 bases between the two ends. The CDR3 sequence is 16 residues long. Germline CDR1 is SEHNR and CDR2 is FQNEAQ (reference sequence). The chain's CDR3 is CASSLVATGSYNEQFF. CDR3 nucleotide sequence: TGTGCCAGCAGCTTAGTGGCTACGGGTTCCTACAATGAGCAGTTCTTC.

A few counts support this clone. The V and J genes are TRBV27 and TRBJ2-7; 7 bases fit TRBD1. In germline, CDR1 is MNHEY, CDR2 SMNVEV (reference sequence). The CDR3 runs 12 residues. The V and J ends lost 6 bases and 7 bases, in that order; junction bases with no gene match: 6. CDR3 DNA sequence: TGTGCCAGCAGCTTACAGGGGTTTGAGCAGTACTTC. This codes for CASSLQGFEQYF.

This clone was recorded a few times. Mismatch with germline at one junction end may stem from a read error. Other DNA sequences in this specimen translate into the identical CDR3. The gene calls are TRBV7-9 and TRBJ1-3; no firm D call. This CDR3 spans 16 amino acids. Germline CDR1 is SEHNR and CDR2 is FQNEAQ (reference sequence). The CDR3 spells CASSPPTGHSGNTIYF. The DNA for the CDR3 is TGTGCAAGCAGCCCACCGACGGGTCACTCTGGAAACACCATATATTTT. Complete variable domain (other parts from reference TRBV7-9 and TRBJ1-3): DTGVSQNPRHKITKRGQNVTFRCDPISEHNRLYWYRQTLGQGPEFLTYFQNEAQLEKSRLLSDRFSAERPKGSFSTLEIQRTEQGDSAMYLCASSPPTGHSGNTIYFGEGSWLTVV.

In DNA, the CDR3 is TGTGCCAGCAGCTTAACGGGGGGGGCTCTCTACGAGCAGTACTTC. It encodes CASSLTGGALYEQYF. J is TRBJ2-7 and V is TRBV7-3, with a weak D call TRBD2 (7 bases). V was shortened by 0 bases and J by 3 bases, with 12 bases between the two germline ends. Germline loops: CDR1 SGHTA, CDR2 FQGTGA. CDR3 length: 15 amino acids.

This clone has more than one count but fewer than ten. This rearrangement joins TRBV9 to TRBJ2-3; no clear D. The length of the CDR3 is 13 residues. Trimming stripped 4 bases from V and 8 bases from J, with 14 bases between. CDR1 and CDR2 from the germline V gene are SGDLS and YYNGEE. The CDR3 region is CASSPSFVATQYF. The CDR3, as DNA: TGTGCCAGCAGCCCGAGTTTCGTAGCTACGCAGTATTTT. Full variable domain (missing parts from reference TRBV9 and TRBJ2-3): DSGVTQTPKHLITATGQRVTLRCSPRSGDLSVYWYQQSLDQGLQFLIQYYNGEERAKGNILERFSAQQFPDLHSELNLSSLELGDSALYFCASSPSFVATQYFGPGTRLTVL.

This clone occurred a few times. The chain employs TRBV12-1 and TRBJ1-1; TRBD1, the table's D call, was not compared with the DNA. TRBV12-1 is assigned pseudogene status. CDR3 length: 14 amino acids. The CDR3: CASSAGTENTEAFF. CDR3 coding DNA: TGTGCCAGCAGCGCCGGGACAGAGAACACTGAAGCTTTCTTT.

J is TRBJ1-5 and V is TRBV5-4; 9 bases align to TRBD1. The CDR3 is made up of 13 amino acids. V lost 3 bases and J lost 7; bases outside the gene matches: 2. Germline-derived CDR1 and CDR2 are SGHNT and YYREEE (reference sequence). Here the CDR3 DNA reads TGTGCCAGCAGCTCGGACAGGGGACAGCCCCAGCATTTT. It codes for CASSSDRGQPQHF.

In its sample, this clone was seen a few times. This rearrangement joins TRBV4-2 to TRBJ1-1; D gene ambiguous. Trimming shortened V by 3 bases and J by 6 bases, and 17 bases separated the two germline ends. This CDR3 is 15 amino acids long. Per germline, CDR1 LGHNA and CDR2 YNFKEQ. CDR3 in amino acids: CASSQTHLAGSEAFF. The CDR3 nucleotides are TGTGCCAGCAGCCAGACACATCTAGCAGGTTCTGAAGCTTTCTTT.

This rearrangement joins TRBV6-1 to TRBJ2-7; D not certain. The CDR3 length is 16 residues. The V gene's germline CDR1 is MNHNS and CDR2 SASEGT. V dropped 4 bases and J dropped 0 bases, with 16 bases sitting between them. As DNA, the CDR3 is TGTGCCAGCAGTGCCCAAACCGGGTCTCCCTCCTACGAGCAGTACTTC. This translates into CASSAQTGSPSYEQYF.

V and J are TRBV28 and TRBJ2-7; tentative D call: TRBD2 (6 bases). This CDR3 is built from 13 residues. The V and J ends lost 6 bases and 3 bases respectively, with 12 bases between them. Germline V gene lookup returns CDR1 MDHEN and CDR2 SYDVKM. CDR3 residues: CASRVPGSYEQYF. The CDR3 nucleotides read TGTGCCAGCAGGGTCCCCGGGAGCTACGAGCAGTACTTC. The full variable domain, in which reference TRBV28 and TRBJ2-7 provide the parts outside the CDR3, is DVKVTQSSRYLVKRTGEKVFLECVQDMDHENMFWYRQDPGLGLRLIYFSYDVKMKEKGDIPEGYSVSREKKERFSLILESASTNQTSMYLCASRVPGSYEQYFGPGTRLTVT.

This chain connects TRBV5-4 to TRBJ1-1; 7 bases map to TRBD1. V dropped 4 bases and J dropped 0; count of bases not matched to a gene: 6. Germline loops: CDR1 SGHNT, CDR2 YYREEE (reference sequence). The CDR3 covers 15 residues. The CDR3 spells CASSDGGTVNTEAFF. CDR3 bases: TGTGCCAGCAGCGACGGCGGGACAGTGAACACTGAAGCTTTCTTT.